The 13 T cell receptor beta chains presented below share a single source sample, sequenced in a study of spatial heterogeneity in lung cancer (dated by TCRdb to between 2018 and 2021). Library prep was done by 5' RACE. TCRdb lists the instrument as NextSeq 500. The public reads were reprocessed in TCRdb via fastp at Q25 and MiXCR, keeping in-frame beta chains. All rows with the same CDR3 protein become a single entry with the most common DNA and genes. In this sample the table shows some 23,000 distinct CDR3 sequences, roughly 8.3% of which occur a single time. The ten top clones hold less than 9.5% of the sample. The full study reports these points: A correlation was observed between the number of expanded intratumoral alpha and beta TCRs and the tumor nonsynonymous mutation count.

The time point tag for this specimen amounts to: sample taken at primary tumor resection. Their specific antigens are unknown. Sequences were derived from lung tumor tissue, sampled at surgery. These receptors all stem from a male donor with early-stage non-small cell lung cancer.

V and J are TRBV28 and TRBJ2-3; no firm D call. The CDR3 consists of 15 residues. CDR1 is MDHEN and CDR2 is SYDVKM in the germline V gene. The V gene lost 7 bases and the J gene lost 0 bases, with 14 bases spanning the gap. CDR3 amino acids: CASTEQFPSTDTQYF. CDR3 DNA sequence: TGTGCCAGCACTGAACAGTTCCCTAGCACAGATACGCAGTATTTT.

The chain joins TRBV4-1 to TRBJ2-1, with D perhaps matching TRBD2 (6 bases). Germline CDR1 is MGHRA and CDR2 is YSYEKL. The germline V and J ends were trimmed by 6 bases and 4 bases, with 19 bases remaining between them. The CDR3 consists of 16 residues. CDR3 nucleotide sequence: TGCGCCAGCAGTCTACAGCGGCGGGGCCAGTACAATGAGCAGTTCTTC. Translated: CASSLQRRGQYNEQFF.

The chain has TRBV9 and TRBJ2-1, with TRBD2 matching 12 bases. Germline-derived CDR1 and CDR2 are SGDLS and YYNGEE. Germline trimming cut 4 bases from V and 7 bases from J; bases unmatched to any gene: 6. There are 15 residues in the CDR3. CDR3 DNA sequence: TGTGCCAGCAGCCTAACTAGCGGGAGGTGGAATGAGCAGTTCTTC. Translation gives CASSLTSGRWNEQFF.

This clonotype has ten or more counts. V and J are TRBV5-1 and TRBJ1-4, with 10 bases fitting TRBD1. The CDR3 runs 14 residues. The V segment lost 4 bases and the J segment 7 bases; nucleotides outside the gene matches: 4. Germline-derived CDR1 and CDR2 are SGHRS and YFSETQ. This chain's CDR3 is CASSAGTGVEKLFF. In DNA, the CDR3 is TGCGCCAGCAGCGCCGGGACAGGGGTTGAAAAACTGTTTTTT.

The sample holds many counts of this clonotype. The V gene is TRBV29-1, the J gene TRBJ2-1; no definite D call. Germline CDR1 SQVTM, CDR2 ANQGSEA. This CDR3 is 11 amino acids long. The V and J ends lost 7 bases and 5 bases respectively, with 9 bases between them. Here the CDR3 reads CSAGRNNEQFF. CDR3 nucleotide sequence: TGCAGCGCTGGACGTAACAATGAGCAGTTCTTC.

This clonotype was detected many times. This chain uses TRBV5-1 with TRBJ2-2; 7 bases line up with TRBD1. V was clipped by 4 bases and J by 6 bases; unmatched bases: 6. CDR3 size: 14 residues. The germline V gene encodes CDR1 SGHRS and CDR2 YFSETQ. CDR3 loop: CASSRGQVAGELFF. CDR3 coding DNA: TGCGCCAGCAGCAGAGGACAGGTCGCCGGGGAGCTGTTTTTT.

This clonotype was counted many times. The rearrangement uses TRBV20-1 and TRBJ2-3; D unresolved. Trimming removed 1 base at V and 0 bases at J, with 8 bases between. The CDR3 has 14 amino acids. The germline CDR1 and CDR2 sequences are DFQATT and SNEGSKA (reference sequence). DNA for the CDR3: TGCAGTGCTAGAGTGGGGAAAAGCACAGATACGCAGTATTTT. This gives the protein CSARVGKSTDTQYF.

In its sample, this clonotype ranks as medium-sized. The rearrangement joins TRBV10-3 to TRBJ2-2; TRBD1 matches at 8 bases. The CDR3 extends over 14 amino acids. The V and J ends lost 8 bases and 3 bases, in that order; junction bases with no gene match: 5. In germline, CDR1 is ENHRY, CDR2 SYGVKD. CDR3 amino acids: CAIGDRGDTGELFF. CDR3 in DNA: TGTGCCATCGGCGACAGGGGCGACACCGGGGAGCTGTTTTTT.

This clonotype came up a few times. This chain uses TRBV6-1 with TRBJ2-1; 7 bases agree with TRBD2. This CDR3 is built from 15 residues. The germline CDR1 and CDR2 sequences are MNHNS and SASEGT. The V segment lost 3 bases and the J segment 2 bases; nucleotides outside the gene matches: 4. CDR3 protein: CASSDGGTTYNEQFF. The CDR3 nucleotides read TGTGCCAGCAGTGATGGAGGGACTACCTACAATGAGCAGTTCTTC.

This clonotype was seen many times. CDR3 coding DNA: TGTGCCAGCAGTACTAGTGTCCATGAGCAGTTCTTC. Translated: CASSTSVHEQFF. The chain has TRBV28 and TRBJ2-1; tentative D call: TRBD2 (5 bases). V dropped 5 bases and J dropped 8 bases, with 10 bases sitting between them. The CDR3 consists of 12 residues. The germline CDR1 and CDR2 sequences are MDHEN and SYDVKM. Based on the CDR3 plus reference TRBV28 and TRBJ2-1, the full variable domain is DVKVTQSSRYLVKRTGEKVFLECVQDMDHENMFWYRQDPGLGLRLIYFSYDVKMKEKGDIPEGYSVSREKKERFSLILESASTNQTSMYLCASSTSVHEQFFGPGTRLTVL.

The table lists this clonotype with many counts. J is TRBJ1-4 and V is TRBV5-5, with unresolved D. V lost 2 bases to trimming and J lost 0 bases, with 8 bases between them. The V gene's germline CDR1 is SGHKS and CDR2 YYEKEE (reference sequence). This CDR3 has 15 amino acids. The CDR3 spells CASSFPGTTNEKLFF. The CDR3 DNA reads as TGTGCCAGCAGCTTCCCGGGGACAACTAATGAAAAACTGTTTTTT. Together with reference TRBV5-5 and TRBJ1-4, the CDR3 gives the full variable domain: DAGVTQSPTHLIKTRGQQVTLRCSPISGHKSVSWYQQVLGQGPQFIFQYYEKEERGRGNFPDRFSARQFPNYSSELNVNALLLGDSALYLCASSFPGTTNEKLFFGSGTQLSVL.

This clonotype came up many times. This chain joins TRBV6-2 or TRBV6-3 and TRBJ1-5, with TRBD1 matching 7 bases. V dropped 4 bases and J dropped 4; count of bases not matched to a gene: 7. This CDR3 has 15 residues. Germline CDR1 is MNHEY and CDR2 is SVGEGT. The CDR3 reads CASSSRQGGNQPQHF. CDR3 coding DNA: TGTGCCAGCAGTTCGCGACAGGGCGGGAATCAGCCCCAGCATTTT.

This rearrangement joins TRBV7-6 to TRBJ2-7; TRBD2 is a possible D gene (5 bases). From germline, CDR1 is SGHVS and CDR2 FNYEAQ. The CDR3 has 15 residues. V gave up 6 bases and J gave up 0 bases, with 15 bases separating them. CDR3 nucleotides: TGTGCCAGCAGAAGAAACGAAGGAGGCTCCTACGAGCAGTACTTC. This gives the protein CASRRNEGGSYEQYF. The variable domain in full, completed from reference TRBV7-6 and TRBJ2-7, reads GAGVSQSPRYKVTKRGQDVALRCDPISGHVSLYWYRQALGQGPEFLTYFNYEAQQDKSGLPNDRFSAERPEGSISTLTIQRTEQRDSAMYRCASRRNEGGSYEQYFGPGTRLTVT.